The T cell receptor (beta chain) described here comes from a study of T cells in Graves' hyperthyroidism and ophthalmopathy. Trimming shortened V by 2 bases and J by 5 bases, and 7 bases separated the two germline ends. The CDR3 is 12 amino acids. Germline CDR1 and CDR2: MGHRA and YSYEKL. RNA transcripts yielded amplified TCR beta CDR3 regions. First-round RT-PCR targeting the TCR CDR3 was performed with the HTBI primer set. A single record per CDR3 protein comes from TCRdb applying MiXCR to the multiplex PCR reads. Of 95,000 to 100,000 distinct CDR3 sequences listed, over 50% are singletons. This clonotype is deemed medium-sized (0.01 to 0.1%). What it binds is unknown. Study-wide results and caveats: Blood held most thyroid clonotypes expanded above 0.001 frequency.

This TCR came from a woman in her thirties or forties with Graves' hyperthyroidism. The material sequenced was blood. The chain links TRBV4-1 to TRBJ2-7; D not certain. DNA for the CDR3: TGCGCCAGCAGCCAACTTGGCAACGAGCAGTACTTC. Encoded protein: CASSQLGNEQYF.